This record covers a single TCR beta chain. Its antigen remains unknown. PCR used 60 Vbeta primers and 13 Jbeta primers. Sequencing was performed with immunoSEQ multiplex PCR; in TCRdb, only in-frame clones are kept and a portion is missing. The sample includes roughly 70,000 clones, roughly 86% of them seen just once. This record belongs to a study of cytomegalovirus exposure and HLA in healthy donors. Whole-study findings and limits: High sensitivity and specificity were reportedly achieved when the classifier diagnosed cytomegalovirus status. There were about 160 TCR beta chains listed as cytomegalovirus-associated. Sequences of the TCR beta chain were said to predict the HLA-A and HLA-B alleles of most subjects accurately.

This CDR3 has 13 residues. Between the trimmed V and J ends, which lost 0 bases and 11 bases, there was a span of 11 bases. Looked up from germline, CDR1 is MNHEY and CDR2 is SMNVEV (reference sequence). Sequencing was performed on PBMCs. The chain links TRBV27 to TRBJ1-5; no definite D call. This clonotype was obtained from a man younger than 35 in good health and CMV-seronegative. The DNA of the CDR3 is TGTGCCAGCAGTTTATCCGGGAAATCAGCCCAGCATTTT. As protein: CASSLSGKSAQHF.